These 25 T cell receptor beta chains were all obtained from the same sample, sequenced in a study of blood T cell repertoires in COVID-19. Measured with immunoSEQ multiplex PCR; TCRdb has only the in-frame clones, and not every one. Of fewer than 200,000 clones listed, around four fifths are singletons. The sequenced sample was PBMCs or T cells enriched from blood (not recorded which). The receptors originated from a woman in her forties or fifties who had recovered from COVID-19.

The rearrangement links TRBV7-9 to TRBJ2-1, with 8 bases that match TRBD2. Germline loops: CDR1 SEHNR, CDR2 FQNEAQ (reference sequence). The CDR3 is 15 residues long. The junction had 1 base not matched to a gene; V was cut back by 0 bases and J by 3 bases. CDR3 DNA: TGTGCCAGCAGCTTAGCTCGGGGGGGCTACAATGAGCAGTTCTTC. This codes for CASSLARGGYNEQFF.

This chain uses TRBV7-2 with TRBJ2-1; 7 positions match TRBD2. The V gene end was trimmed by 2 bases and the J gene end by 0 bases; junction bases not matched to a gene: 13. Per germline, CDR1 SGHTA and CDR2 FQGNSA. This CDR3 region has 19 residues. The CDR3, as DNA: TGTGCCAGCAGCTTAACGAAGCGGGGCACTTTGAGCTCCTACAATGAGCAGTTCTTC. This gives the protein CASSLTKRGTLSSYNEQFF.

This clone was detected only a few times. The gene calls are TRBV12-3 or TRBV12-4 and TRBJ2-5, with TRBD2 as a possible D gene (7 bases). Trimming stripped 7 bases from V and 5 bases from J, with 14 bases between. The CDR3 extends over 13 amino acids. The CDR3 bases are TGTGCCAGCACCCCGGGGGGCAGGGAGACCCAGTACTTC. Residues: CASTPGGRETQYF.

The genes are TRBV5-1 and TRBJ2-3; 7 bases match TRBD2. Per germline, CDR1 SGHRS and CDR2 YFSETQ. After removal of 0 bases from V and 3 bases from J, the junction contained 4 bases not matched to a gene. This CDR3 contains 15 residues. CDR3 coding DNA: TGCGCCAGCAGCTTGGCCCGGGACTATACAGATACGCAGTATTTT. It is translated as CASSLARDYTDTQYF.

The CDR3 nucleotides read TGTGCCAGCAGTTCCTCGATCGCGGGGAGCAATGAGCAGTTCTTC. This encodes CASSSSIAGSNEQFF. The J gene is TRBJ2-1, the V gene TRBV27, with D perhaps matching TRBD2 (6 bases). This CDR3 comprises 15 residues. Trimming cost V 4 bases and J 6 bases, with 16 bases left between them. Germline values: CDR1 MNHEY, CDR2 SMNVEV (reference sequence).

The CDR3 bases are TGCAGCGTAAGGGACAGGGGTAGCAATCAGCCCCAGCATTTT. Translated: CSVRDRGSNQPQHF. The genes are TRBV29-1 and TRBJ1-5, with 10 bases identical to TRBD1. Germline values: CDR1 SQVTM, CDR2 ANQGSEA. V shed 6 bases, J shed 0 bases, and the junction held 2 bases outside the gene matches. The CDR3 has 14 residues. Full variable domain (outside the CDR3, taken from reference TRBV29-1 and TRBJ1-5): SAVISQKPSRDICQRGTSLTIQCQVDSQVTMMFWYRQQPGQSLTLIATANQGSEATYESGFVIDKFPISRPNLTFSTLTVSNMSPEDSSIYLCSVRDRGSNQPQHFGDGTRLSIL.

The chain combines TRBV6-5 with TRBJ1-5, with D perhaps matching TRBD1 (5 bases). The CDR3 covers 13 residues. Looked up from germline, CDR1 is MNHEY and CDR2 is SVGAGI. V lost 6 bases to trimming and J lost 3 bases, with 9 bases between them. The CDR3 DNA is TGTGCCAGCAGATTGACAGTCAATCAGCCCCAGCATTTT. It encodes CASRLTVNQPQHF.

This clone was picked up one time. V gene TRBV5-1 combines with J gene TRBJ2-5; 11 bases fit TRBD2. Germline V gene data show CDR1 as SGHRS and CDR2 as YFSETQ. The V and J ends lost 3 bases and 1 base, in that order; junction bases with no gene match: 14. The CDR3 is made up of 19 amino acids. CDR3 residues: CASSSGASGGQRVQETQYF. The CDR3 nucleotides are TGCGCCAGCAGCTCGGGGGCTAGCGGGGGGCAACGCGTCCAAGAGACCCAGTACTTC.

This clone was detected once. The chain uses TRBV9 and TRBJ2-2; 7 bases agree with TRBD1. This CDR3 is 13 amino acids long. Germline-derived CDR1 and CDR2 are SGDLS and YYNGEE. J lost 4 bases, V lost 7 bases, and 4 bases had no gene match. This chain's CDR3 is CASEDRPTGELFF. In nucleotides, the CDR3 is TGTGCCAGCGAGGACAGGCCCACCGGGGAGCTGTTTTTT.

The chain combines TRBV5-1 with TRBJ1-2; D remains unclear. From germline, CDR1 is SGHRS and CDR2 YFSETQ. V dropped 5 bases and J dropped 8 bases, with 10 bases sitting between them. CDR3 length: 11 residues. CDR3 in DNA: TGCGCCAGCAGACAAACCGGGGGCTACACCTTC. Translation gives CASRQTGGYTF. Full variable domain (remainder filled in from reference TRBV5-1 and TRBJ1-2): KAGVTQTPRYLIKTRGQQVTLSCSPISGHRSVSWYQQTPGQGLQFLFEYFSETQRNKGNFPGRFSGRQFSNSRSEMNVSTLELGDSALYLCASRQTGGYTFGSGTRLTVV.

The sample holds a few counts of this clone. This chain connects TRBV28 to TRBJ1-5; the D gene is possibly TRBD1 (5 bases). CDR3 length equals 16 residues. V was shortened by 5 bases and J by 0 bases, with 14 bases between the two germline ends. CDR1 is MDHEN and CDR2 is SYDVKM in the germline V gene. CDR3 sequence: CASSPPGSYSNQPQHF. The CDR3, as DNA: TGTGCCAGCAGTCCACCAGGGTCATATAGCAATCAGCCCCAGCATTTT. Supplemented by reference TRBV28 and TRBJ1-5, the full variable domain reads DVKVTQSSRYLVKRTGEKVFLECVQDMDHENMFWYRQDPGLGLRLIYFSYDVKMKEKGDIPEGYSVSREKKERFSLILESASTNQTSMYLCASSPPGSYSNQPQHFGDGTRLSIL.

The chain combines TRBV28 with TRBJ1-1; the match to TRBD1 covers 10 bases. The CDR3 spans 14 residues. The germline CDR1 and CDR2 sequences are MDHEN and SYDVKM. After removal of 7 bases from V and 5 bases from J, the junction contained 7 bases not matched to a gene. The CDR3 loop reads CASIWTGGGTEAFF. The CDR3 DNA follows: TGTGCCAGCATTTGGACAGGGGGGGGAACTGAAGCTTTCTTT.

The V gene is TRBV10-3, the J gene TRBJ1-2; TRBD1 aligns across 9 bases. The CDR3 totals 17 residues. Germline CDR1 ENHRY, CDR2 SYGVKD. With 2 bases clipped from V and 7 bases from J, the junction kept 14 bases outside the gene matches. CDR3 amino acids: CAISERMGQGRGGGYTF. The CDR3 nucleotides are TGTGCCATCAGTGAGCGGATGGGACAGGGCCGGGGGGGTGGCTACACCTTC.

V gene TRBV5-1 combines with J gene TRBJ1-1, with a possible D match to TRBD1 (6 bases). The CDR3 extends over 16 amino acids. CDR1 and CDR2 (germline): SGHRS, YFSETQ. Trimming left V 3 bases short and J 2 bases short, with 17 bases between. CDR3: CASSWGLRTDNTEAFF. The DNA for the CDR3 is TGCGCCAGCAGCTGGGGGTTGCGGACAGACAACACTGAAGCTTTCTTT.

The chain carries TRBV5-1 and TRBJ1-5; possible D gene TRBD1, 5 bases. The CDR3 loop spans 15 amino acids. The germline V gene encodes CDR1 SGHRS and CDR2 YFSETQ. V gave up 3 bases and J gave up 0 bases, with 10 bases separating them. In nucleotides, the CDR3 is TGCGCCAGCAGCTGGACACCGAATAGCAATCAGCCCCAGCATTTT. The encoded protein is CASSWTPNSNQPQHF.

This chain connects TRBV28 to TRBJ1-1, with 7 bases aligning to TRBD1. This CDR3 spans 14 amino acids. CDR1 and CDR2 from the germline V gene are MDHEN and SYDVKM. V lost 8 bases and J lost 0; bases outside the gene matches: 6. The CDR3 sequence is CASGSRGMNTEAFF. CDR3 DNA: TGTGCCAGCGGATCCAGGGGGATGAACACTGAAGCTTTCTTT. Based on the CDR3 plus reference TRBV28 and TRBJ1-1, the full variable domain is DVKVTQSSRYLVKRTGEKVFLECVQDMDHENMFWYRQDPGLGLRLIYFSYDVKMKEKGDIPEGYSVSREKKERFSLILESASTNQTSMYLCASGSRGMNTEAFFGQGTRLTVV.

The chain carries TRBV5-4 and TRBJ2-1; weak D call: TRBD2 (5 bases). V lost 0 bases and J lost 0, with 13 bases in between. This CDR3 has 17 residues. Germline-derived CDR1 and CDR2 are SGHNT and YYREEE (reference sequence). The CDR3 region is CASSLEFAGYSYNEQFF. DNA for the CDR3: TGTGCCAGCAGCTTGGAATTCGCGGGCTACTCCTACAATGAGCAGTTCTTC.

This chain connects TRBV28 to TRBJ2-1, with 7 bases lining up with TRBD1. The CDR3 is 17 amino acids. J gave up 2 bases and V 1 base, and 8 bases lay outside the gene matches. Germline assignment: CDR1 MDHEN and CDR2 SYDVKM. This CDR3 reads CASSLLSGTAPYNEQFF. The CDR3 DNA sequence: TGTGCCAGCAGTTTATTATCCGGGACAGCCCCCTACAATGAGCAGTTCTTC.

This clone was seen once. The V and J genes are TRBV6-5 and TRBJ2-2; D unresolved. V dropped 3 bases and J dropped 4 bases, with 15 bases sitting between them. Germline values: CDR1 MNHEY, CDR2 SVGAGI. The CDR3 sequence is 16 residues long. This CDR3 is CASSYHPPWSTGELFF. CDR3 nucleotides: TGTGCCAGCAGTTATCATCCTCCATGGAGCACCGGGGAGCTGTTTTTT.

Here the CDR3 reads CASSLGQLTDTQYF. CDR3 in DNA: TGTGCCAGCAGCCTGGGACAGCTCACAGATACGCAGTATTTT. The chain recombines TRBV14 with TRBJ2-3; TRBD1 aligns across 7 bases. J was trimmed by 2 bases and V by 4 bases; bases with no gene match: 3. The CDR3 is 14 residues long. Germline V CDR1 and CDR2: SGHDN, FVKESK.

The chain joins TRBV2 to TRBJ1-5; no clear D. Germline loops: CDR1 SNHLY, CDR2 FYNNEI. The CDR3 is 10 residues long. Trimming removed 8 bases from V and 11 bases from J, with 10 bases in between. The CDR3 sequence is CASGQRAQHF. DNA for the CDR3: TGTGCCAGCGGTCAGAGGGCCCAGCATTTT.

This chain joins TRBV19 and TRBJ1-4, with no clear D. The length of the CDR3 is 14 residues. V gave up 3 bases and J gave up 8 bases, with 13 bases separating them. Germline-derived CDR1 and CDR2 are LNHDA and SQIVND (reference sequence). DNA of the CDR3: TGTGCCAGTAGTATGAGGGAGAGCTCCGAAAAACTGTTTTTT. Translated, it gives CASSMRESSEKLFF.

This clone was detected only a few times. The chain couples TRBV5-4 to TRBJ2-1; 12 bases match TRBD2. Germline CDR1 and CDR2: SGHNT and YYREEE (reference sequence). With V trimmed by 7 bases and J by 7 bases, 6 bases remained unmatched. The CDR3 is made up of 14 amino acids. CDR3 in DNA: TGTGCCAGCGGGCTAGCGGGGGGGGTTAATGAGCAGTTCTTC. It specifies CASGLAGGVNEQFF.

The chain carries TRBV4-1 and TRBJ1-6, with TRBD1 identical over 7 bases. With 0 bases clipped from V and 8 bases from J, the junction kept 7 bases outside the gene matches. This CDR3 has 16 amino acids. Looked up from germline, CDR1 is MGHRA and CDR2 is YSYEKL. The CDR3 loop is CASSQESSGQYSPLHF. CDR3 nucleotide sequence: TGCGCCAGCAGCCAAGAGAGCTCGGGACAGTATTCACCCCTCCACTTT.

V is TRBV27 and J is TRBJ1-2, with D perhaps TRBD1 (5 bases). Germline V lookup: CDR1 MNHEY, CDR2 SMNVEV (reference sequence). CDR3 length: 15 amino acids. The ends were cut back, 0 bases at V and 2 bases at J, with 10 bases in the middle. The CDR3 DNA reads as TGTGCCAGCAGTTTATCGTTGGGGCGCAACTATGGCTACACCTTC. It translates to CASSLSLGRNYGYTF.